This T cell receptor (beta chain) was recorded in a study of cytomegalovirus exposure and HLA in healthy donors (dated by TCRdb to 2015 to 2018). The study in broad terms: According to an earlier analysis of 550 to 750 of the donors, about 179 million T cells yielded over 90 million unique TCR beta sequences and 276 Gb of sequence data. In a later analysis, previously published TCR beta repertoires from 550 to 700 donors were re-analyzed and high-resolution HLA genotyping was added so that TCR occurrence patterns could be studied. A separate validation cohort of 100 to 150 different subjects was used in addition to the approximately 610-subject first cohort. The study used immunosequencing to profile the T cell repertoires of 666 subjects and linked those repertoires to cytomegalovirus serostatus. Of the 300 to 450 genotyped donors, approximately 81% were placed in the genetic ancestry cluster associated with self-reported Caucasian donors. A later genetic analysis used genome-wide SNP genotypes for about 60% of the 666 donors, treating that subset as a discovery cohort. An earlier analysis of approximately 580 of the donors used high-throughput TCR beta sequencing to judge whether each TCR beta V gene segment behaved as functional or pseudogenic. Rather than drawing on any new phenotypic data, the later analysis identified candidate immune exposures from TCR beta sequences and the way those sequences occurred across donors. Typing coverage differed by locus: A, B, C, DRB1 and DQB1 were typed in about 620-630 donors, DQA1 in approximately 520, DPA1 in some 600, and DPB1 in 450 to 480. An early release covering 550 to 650 HLA-typed donors comprised about 300 gigabases of sequencing data and around 80 million unique TCR sequences. Across under 500 genotyped donors of the cohort, an average of about 240,000 unique TCR beta nucleotide sequences per donor were sequenced, and 15% to 20% of those sequences were non-productive. Both class I and class II loci were covered by HLA typing, at four-digit resolution. Every discovery cohort repertoire had been produced on one sequencing platform. Donor age, sex, ethnicity and CMV serostatus were compiled together with the repertoire data. The study aimed to test whether signatures of past pathogen exposure could be identified by cataloging public T cell receptors. To predict cytomegalovirus infection status, the study combined high-throughput TCR immunosequencing, statistical association of individual TCRs with disease status, and machine learning. Four to six DR-DQ haplotypes were handled as single units for association and clustering, since linkage in the cohort was strong.

Libraries were built with the immunoSEQ multiplex PCR assay. For the multiplex PCR, a mixture combining 60 forward primers for TCR Vbeta segments and 13 reverse primers for TCR Jbeta segments was used. Amplification of the CDR3 region of rearranged TCR beta genes was performed with a multiplex PCR assay on genomic DNA. The Illumina HiSeq System was used to sequence the amplified TCR beta libraries as 87-base-pair reads. In the source study's methods: In a later analysis, 80 million or so unique TCR beta chains were counted across the 500 to 700 repertoires, and roughly 11 million of these chains were shared by at least two donors. To remove PCR and sequencing errors, raw reads were error-corrected and collapsed into unique sequences using a nearest-neighbor algorithm that merged closely related sequences. To assign V, D and J gene segments, CDR3 sequences were aligned to IMGT reference sequences. For a sequence to be retained, a match of at least six nucleotides to both a V gene segment and a J gene segment was required. A rearrangement counted as productive if the CDR3 had no stop codons and remained in frame with V and J, and every other rearrangement counted as non-productive. CDR3 was defined by IMGT convention, running from the second conserved V-encoded cysteine to the conserved J-encoded phenylalanine. In an earlier analysis of 550 to 650 of the donors, sequences lacking an unambiguous match to a single V gene segment were excluded. In an earlier analysis of several hundred of the donors, V segments were called functional above 56.7% productive rearrangements and were called segregating when the between-donor standard deviation exceeded 5%. To diagnose cytomegalovirus status from the catalog of TCR beta chain sequences, a statistical classification framework was built. In a later analysis, V and J genes were assigned by comparing TCR nucleotide sequences against IMGT/GENE-DB human TR gene sequences. Using the TCRdist pipeline, a later analysis assigned CDR3 sequences along with most-parsimonious VDJ recombination scenarios. In a later analysis, every TCR beta chain was defined by the combination of its CDR3 amino acid sequence and its V-gene family, and reads without a unique V-gene family were dropped. To address suspected cross-contamination and a sequencing artifact, a later analysis removed over 500 highly shared, low-generation-probability nucleotide sequences. In a later analysis, a clonal expansion index for each public chain was calculated from normalized within-repertoire ranks of inferred template counts. Generation probabilities in a later analysis came from a VDJ recombination model fitted to out-of-frame rearrangements, and those results were checked against IGoR. In a later analysis, hypergeometric tests were used to score TCR-TCR, TCR-HLA and TCR-CMV co-occurrence, with a repertoire-size bias correction applied to TCR pairs. In a later analysis, false discovery rates were estimated by permuting HLA or CMV assignments 20 times. A later analysis grouped co-occurring TCRs with DBSCAN, adding TCRdist sequence similarity when clustering within HLA-allele-positive subsets. For co-occurrence clustering, repertoires with fewer than 30,000 or more than 120,000 public chains were excluded, along with about five repertoires with anomalous nucleotide sharing. TCRdb took over this immuneACCESS table, retaining in-frame rearrangements with V and J assigned. Such tables are incomplete; in checked studies, under half of the missing clones stem from an unresolved V gene, and the remainder is unexplained. That table furnishes V, J and clone size, whereas the DNA furnished D and trimming. The sample table contains fewer than 200,000 clones; only one count was recorded for around 78% of them. The ten largest clones take up around 14% of the sample.

With regard to this clone: Its antigen is still unknown. No per-base quality is available; no much larger clone lies one base away.

The CDR3 goes from the cysteine to the phenylalanine over 13 residues. Just CDR3 DNA is preserved here, 39 bases in frame from base 1. CDR1 and CDR2 are read off the germline V gene as SQVTM and ANQGSEA. The junction shows trimming of 6 bases on V and 6 bases on J, and the gene matches do not reach 5 bases of it. The cohort was made up of 500 to 800 healthy bone marrow donors. At the time of sampling, every cohort member was nominally healthy, though immune exposures that went unrecorded were likely present. The donor tested CMV seropositive and was one of the 289 seropositive cohort members. A peripheral blood sample was provided by each donor, and peripheral blood mononuclear cells were used for TCR beta sequencing. The Qiagen DNeasy Blood Extraction Kit was used to extract genomic DNA from the blood cell samples. What the work shows at the level of the full study, not this receptor alone: This cohort had only TCR beta chains sequenced, and the lack of alpha or paired-chain data limited which features could be detected. In a later analysis, HLA-associated TCR beta chains showed more clonal expansion and lower generation probabilities than non-associated chains that were equally common. In a later analysis, over 15,000 TCR beta sequences were associated with specific HLA alleles at a false discovery rate of 0.05. Because the 87-base-pair reads could not distinguish some IMGT-functional V segments, including TRBV6-2 and TRBV6-3, those segments were excluded. A further reported finding was that TCR beta sequences accurately predicted the HLA-A and HLA-B alleles for most subjects in the first cohort. In vitro tests confirmed that a few of the cytomegalovirus-associated TCR beta chains recognize cytomegalovirus antigens. According to a later genetic analysis, donors in an Asian-associated ancestry cluster had fewer N-insertions in productive TCRs than the roughly 660-donor mean. Several of the top co-occurrence clusters appeared to be linked to parvovirus B19, influenza, CMV and Epstein-Barr virus, according to a later analysis. Because counts were too low, around 17 rarely observed V segments, including chromosome 9 orphons, were left out of the earlier analysis of about 620 of the donors. Broadly in line with IMGT annotations, most TCR beta V segments showed up in productive rearrangements about 87% or about 30% of the time in an earlier analysis of approximately 640 of the donors. Correlated functional status among segregating V segments might be attributable to linkage disequilibrium, but an unknown experimental factor could not be ruled out. The authors suggested that the approach could potentially be generalized to other disease states and immunological phenotypes. Most TCR sequences were seen in very few donors, while some public TCRs were found in many individuals. CMV serostatus was the only immune exposure information available for the cohort. The sequencing pipeline was judged likely to have produced a cluster of highly shared sequence variants as a technical artifact. The study gave a list of around 170 TCR beta chains associated with cytomegalovirus. The classifier was reported to diagnose cytomegalovirus status with high specificity and sensitivity in both the original cohort and the validation cohort. In a later analysis, TCR association rates were found to vary across HLA loci, with the most associated TCRs seen for DRB1 alleles and the fewest for HLA-C alleles. Most CMV-associated TCR beta chains appeared to be HLA-restricted in a later analysis, and the HLA associations seemed to be driven largely by CMV exposure. When HLA alleles, especially DR and DQ, strongly co-occurred, attributing TCR associations to individual alleles was difficult. A later genetic analysis associated a missense DCLRE1C variant with V-gene and J-gene trimming of TCR beta chains, and an independent cohort replicated the association. Presence/absence analyses assumed roughly uniform sequencing depth across donors, an assumption that may not hold. Because HLA typing was missing for some donors at each locus, association tests included only the typed subset.

This chain joins TRBV29-1 to TRBJ2-2; 9 central nucleotides agree with TRBD1. The sequenced sample consisted of PBMCs. The clonotype comes from a woman in her 30s in good health and CMV-seropositive. The bases are TGCAGCGTGGGGACAGGGATGCCCGGGGAGCTGTTTTTT. This sequence encodes CSVGTGMPGELFF.